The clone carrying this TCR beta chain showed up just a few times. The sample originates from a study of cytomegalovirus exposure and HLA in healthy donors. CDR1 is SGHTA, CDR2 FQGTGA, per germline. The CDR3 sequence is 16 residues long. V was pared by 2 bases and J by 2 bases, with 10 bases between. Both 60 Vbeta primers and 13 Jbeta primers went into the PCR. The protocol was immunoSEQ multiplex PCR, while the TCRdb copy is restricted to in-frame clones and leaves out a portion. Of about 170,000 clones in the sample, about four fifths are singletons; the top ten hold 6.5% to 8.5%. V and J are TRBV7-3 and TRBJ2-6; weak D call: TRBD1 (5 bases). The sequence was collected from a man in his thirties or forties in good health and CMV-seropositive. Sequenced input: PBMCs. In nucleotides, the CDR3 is TGTGCCAGCAGCTTATCAGGGAACCCTGGGGCCAACGTCCTGACTTTC. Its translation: CASSLSGNPGANVLTF.